The clone carrying this T cell receptor (beta chain) was detected a few times. Antigen unknown. A junction boundary mismatches the germline segment, possibly from a read error. Germline-derived CDR1 and CDR2 are LGHNA and YNFKEQ. The CDR3 runs to 16 residues. This record belongs to a study of T-cell reconstitution after alpha-beta-depleted transplantation in children. Study findings and constraints: Newly made T cells mostly supplied T-cell counts and diversity one year after transplant. At around two months after transplant, the alpha-beta T cells were reportedly derived from several hundred expanded clones that came from non-depleted graft cells. Surviving recipient T cells and thymic progenitors produced the high day-60 TCRbeta diversity seen in some patients.

Unique molecular identifiers were incorporated during preparation of the TCRbeta library. From the PCR reads, TCRdb called clonotypes with MiXCR, one entry per CDR3 protein. The sample lists around 190,000 distinct CDR3 sequences, 6.6% occurring once. The input for sequencing was PBMCs, taken before TCRalphabeta/CD19-depleted stem cell transplant. The receptor's source is a boy between 2 and 10 years old with acute lymphoblastic leukemia, due to receive a stem cell transplant. The chain combines TRBV4-2 with TRBJ1-5, with D unclear. Here the CDR3 reads CASSQVGRASNQPQHF. The CDR3 nucleotides read TGTGCCAGCAGTCAAGTGGGGAGGGCGAGCAATCAGCCCCAGCATTTT.